One and the same sample provided the 17 T cell receptor beta chains below, sequenced in a study of T cell clonality in common variable immunodeficiency. General study findings and limits: In common variable immunodeficiency, TCR beta chains reportedly carried fewer deletions and N-nucleotide insertions.

Their specific antigens are unknown. Data came from immunoSEQ multiplex PCR; TCRdb stores just in-frame clones and leaves some out. The sample was found to contain just over 20,000 clones, and every one recurs. Sequenced material: peripheral blood mononuclear cells. The receptors here all came from a human donor with common variable immunodeficiency.

This clone was observed many times. The CDR3 extends 3 residues past the end of the read, so its final part is completed from the germline J gene. The V gene is TRBV6-2 or TRBV6-3, the J gene TRBJ2-1; tentatively, D is TRBD2 (5 bases). CDR1 is MNHEY, CDR2 SVGEGT, per germline. Trimming shortened V by 8 bases and J by 0 bases, and 17 bases separated the two germline ends. CDR3 length: 16 residues. This CDR3 is CASSLSGGSSYNEQFF. The CDR3 bases that were read are TGTGCCAGCTCCCTATCAGGAGGTAGCTCCTACAATGAG.

In its sample, this clone was seen many times. The observed sequence ends 3 residues before the CDR3 terminus, with the missing tail filled in from the germline J gene. The chain employs TRBV30 and TRBJ2-5; 7 positions match TRBD1. The CDR3 contains 16 residues. Per germline, CDR1 GTSNPN and CDR2 SVGIG (reference sequence). With 2 bases clipped from V and 4 bases from J, the junction kept 13 bases outside the gene matches. The sequenced part of the CDR3 DNA is TGTGCCTGGAGTACCGACAGGGCGCCGCCACCAGAGACC. This codes for CAWSTDRAPPPET. The entire CDR3 protein is CAWSTDRAPPPETQYF.

This clone appeared many times. CDR3 region: CASSKDRVWRGYGYTF. CDR3 bases read: TGTGCCAGCAGCAAGGACAGGGTGTGGCGTGGCTATGGC. V usage is TRBV2 and J usage is TRBJ1-2, with 8 bases identical to TRBD1. The read comes to an end 3 residues before the CDR3 does, leaving the germline J gene to fill in the end. Germline V gene sequence: CDR1 SNHLY, CDR2 FYNNEI. Unmatched junction bases numbered 13, after V lost 6 bases and J lost 4 bases. This CDR3 region has 16 residues.

There are a few counts of this clone. The read terminates 3 residues before the CDR3 end, so the remaining end is supplied by the germline J gene. This rearrangement joins TRBV6-1 to TRBJ1-6; TRBD1 might be the D (5 bases). Deletions cut 2 bases from V and 10 bases from J, with 18 bases between. The V gene's germline CDR1 is MNHNS and CDR2 SASEGT. The CDR3 has 16 residues. CDR3 in amino acids: CASSEIGTGQKSPLHF. The sequenced CDR3 bases are TGTGCCAGCAGTGAAATAGGAACAGGCCAGAAGTCACCC.

This clone was found many times. At one of its ends the junction is not consistent with the germline gene, which may arise from a read error. The read finishes 3 residues shy of the CDR3 end, and the germline J gene is used to complete it. The V gene is TRBV7-9, the J gene TRBJ2-2; D is unresolved. CDR1 is SEHNR, CDR2 FQNEAQ, per germline (reference sequence). The CDR3 loop spans 13 amino acids. The CDR3 protein is CATSLQNTGELFF. Partial CDR3 DNA: TGTGCCACCAGCTTACAGAACACCGGGGAG.

This clone was seen ten or more times. Read sequence stops 3 residues before the CDR3 end, and the germline J gene provides the missing end. The rearrangement links TRBV2 to TRBJ1-1; D uncertain. In germline, CDR1 is SNHLY, CDR2 FYNNEI. Trimming removed 7 bases at V and 4 bases at J, with 19 bases between. CDR3 length equals 15 residues. The chain's CDR3 is CASTDKQILGTEAFF. Incomplete CDR3 DNA: TGTGCCAGCACCGACAAACAGATATTGGGCACTGAA. The entire variable domain, with the rest obtained from reference TRBV2 and TRBJ1-1, is as follows: EPEVTQTPSHQVTQMGQEVILRCVPISNHLYFYWYRQILGQKVEFLVSFYNNEISEKSEIFDDQFSVERPDGSNFTLKIRSTKLEDSAMYFCASTDKQILGTEAFFGQGTRLTVV.

Many counts were recorded for this clone. The read terminates 3 residues ahead of where the CDR3 ends, so the germline J gene completes it. The chain employs TRBV5-1 and TRBJ1-1; unclear D gene. Germline V gene sequence: CDR1 SGHRS, CDR2 YFSETQ. V was pared by 0 bases and J by 5 bases, with 8 bases between. This CDR3 region has 13 residues. The chain's CDR3 is CASSLERGTEAFF. CDR3 bases read: TGCGCCAGCAGCTTGGAGCGGGGTACTGAA.

Ten or more counts support this clone. The observed sequence ends 3 residues before the CDR3 terminus, with the missing tail filled in from the germline J gene. This sequence joins TRBV6-1 and TRBJ1-5; unclear D gene. V was trimmed by 3 bases and J by 5 bases, leaving 8 bases between them. The CDR3 consists of 13 residues. Per the germline V gene, CDR1 is MNHNS and CDR2 is SASEGT. Partial CDR3 DNA: TGTGCCAGCAGTGATAAACAGTATCAGCCC. Protein sequence: CASSDKQYQP. The full CDR3 protein is CASSDKQYQPQHF.

This clone was recorded at least ten times. Read coverage stops 3 residues before the CDR3 terminus; the germline J gene supplies the remainder. The chain employs TRBV29-1 and TRBJ2-1; D gene uncertain. CDR1 and CDR2 (germline): SQVTM, ANQGSEA. This CDR3 region has 11 residues. Trimming took off 7 bases at V and 7 bases at J, with 11 bases between the two ends. The sequenced CDR3 bases are TGCAGCGGATGGGCCATTAATGAG. Its protein is CSGWAINE. Given in full, the CDR3 is CSGWAINEQFF.

At least ten counts were recorded for this clone. The CDR3 end is not reached by the read, which stops 3 residues before it; the germline J gene fills it in. Additional DNA sequences in this sample encode the identical CDR3. J is TRBJ2-7 and V is TRBV29-1, with D uncertain. The germline gives CDR1 SQVTM, CDR2 ANQGSEA. Trimming cost V 0 bases and J 5 bases, with 5 bases left between them. This CDR3 is built from 11 residues. The covered CDR3 bases are TGCAGCGTTGAAGAGTTCGACGAG. Encoded protein: CSVEEFDE. The whole CDR3 is CSVEEFDEQYF.

This clone was observed at least ten times. Read sequence stops 3 residues before the CDR3 end, and the germline J gene provides the missing end. The rearrangement links TRBV4-1 to TRBJ2-7; 9 positions agree with TRBD2. With V trimmed by 3 bases and J by 0 bases, 3 bases remained unmatched. The CDR3 runs 15 residues. Germline CDR1 reads MGHRA; CDR2 reads YSYEKL. CDR3 bases read: TGCGCCAGCAGCCATAGCGGGGGTGGCTCCTACGAG. Residues: CASSHSGGGSYE. The full CDR3 is CASSHSGGGSYEQYF.

This clone was observed many times. The sequenced fragment ends 3 residues before the CDR3 boundary, so the rest is inferred from the germline J gene. The genes are TRBV11-3 and TRBJ2-3, with unresolved D. The V and J ends lost 5 bases and 3 bases respectively, with 3 bases between them. CDR1 is SGHNT, CDR2 YENEEA, per germline. This CDR3 comprises 11 residues. The sequenced part of the CDR3 DNA is TGTGCCAGCAGCACAACAGATACG. Translating gives CASSTTDT. The whole CDR3 protein is CASSTTDTQYF.

This clone occurred many times. The read ends 3 residues before the CDR3 terminus; that terminus is restored from the germline J gene. This chain links TRBV7-2 with TRBJ1-2; D ambiguous. Germline V gene data show CDR1 as SGHTA and CDR2 as FQGNSA. Trimming pared 6 bases from V and 2 bases from J, leaving 13 bases between. The CDR3 extends over 14 amino acids. Partial CDR3 DNA: TGTGCCAGCAGGGCCGCAGGTGGGAACTATGGC. This sequence encodes CASRAAGGNYG. The CDR3 as a whole reads CASRAAGGNYGYTF.

The table lists this clone with many counts. Read coverage stops 3 residues before the CDR3 terminus; the germline J gene supplies the remainder. This rearrangement joins TRBV6-2 or TRBV6-3 to TRBJ1-1; possible D gene TRBD1, 5 bases. The CDR3 loop spans 12 amino acids. In germline, CDR1 is MNHEY, CDR2 SVGEGT. The covered CDR3 bases are TGTGCCAGCAGTTATTCGGGGGTAGAA. Its translation: CASSYSGVE. The CDR3, in full, reads CASSYSGVEAFF.

This clone was seen many times. An end of the junction differs from the germline gene, which may be a read error. The read gets to within 3 residues of the CDR3 end, and the germline J gene fills in the rest. V gene TRBV4-2 combines with J gene TRBJ2-7; perhaps TRBD2 as D (6 bases). The CDR3 is made up of 15 amino acids. Germline assignment: CDR1 LGHNA and CDR2 YNFKEQ. The CDR3 DNA, read in part, is TGCGCCAGCAGCTACTACGCGGGGCCAGAATACGAG. Amino acid sequence: CASSYYAGPEYE. The whole CDR3 region reads CASSYYAGPEYEQYF.

This clone was found a few times. The read halts 3 residues ahead of the CDR3 end, with the missing end drawn from the germline J gene. The chain joins TRBV6-2 or TRBV6-3 to TRBJ1-3; D is undetermined. The CDR3 covers 15 residues. V gave up 2 bases and J gave up 0 bases, with 8 bases separating them. The germline gives CDR1 MNHEY, CDR2 SVGEGT. CDR3 region: CASSYAWASGNTIYF. Incomplete CDR3 DNA: TGTGCCAGCAGTTACGCCTGGGCCTCTGGAAACACC.

This clone was detected many times. The sequence runs out 3 residues before the end of the CDR3; the remainder is reconstructed from the germline J gene. The chain has TRBV5-1 and TRBJ1-6; D not certain. The CDR3 covers 14 residues. The V end lost 3 bases, the J end lost 7 bases, and 11 bases lay between the germline ends. Per germline, CDR1 SGHRS and CDR2 YFSETQ. The CDR3 DNA, read in part, is TGCGCCAGCAGCTATTCTAAGGGCAATTCACCC. Protein sequence: CASSYSKGNSP. The full CDR3 protein reads CASSYSKGNSPLHF.